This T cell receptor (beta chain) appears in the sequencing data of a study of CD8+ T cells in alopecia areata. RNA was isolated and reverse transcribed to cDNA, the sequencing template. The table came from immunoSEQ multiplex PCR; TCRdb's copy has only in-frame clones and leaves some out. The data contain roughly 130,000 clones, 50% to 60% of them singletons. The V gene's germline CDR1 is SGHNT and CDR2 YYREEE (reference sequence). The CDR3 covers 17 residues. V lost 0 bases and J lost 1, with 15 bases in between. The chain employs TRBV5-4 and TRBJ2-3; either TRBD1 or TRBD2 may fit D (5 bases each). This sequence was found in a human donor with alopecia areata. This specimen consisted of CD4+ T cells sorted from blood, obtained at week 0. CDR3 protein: CASSLAAGRMGTDTQYF. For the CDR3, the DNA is TGTGCCAGCAGCTTGGCAGCAGGGAGAATGGGCACAGATACGCAGTATTTT.